Ten or more counts support the clone carrying this T cell receptor beta chain. Its target is unknown. The data derive from a study of response to subunit inactivated influenza vaccine. Germline values: CDR1 LNHNV, CDR2 YYDKDF (reference sequence). The length of the CDR3 is 13 residues. V lost 1 base and J lost 4, with 7 bases in between. General observations from the study: The authors proposed limited new T cell recruitment per seasonal influenza vaccination.

Each CDR3 protein is one row after TCRdb ran MiXCR on the RT-PCR reads. Among approximately 490,000 distinct CDR3 sequences, roughly 7.9% were seen once, and the ten largest hold roughly 13%. The clonotype was recovered from a man aged 50 to 69 who received an inactivated influenza vaccine. Sequencing used PBMCs from blood, obtained roughly 24 months after vaccination. The genes are TRBV15 and TRBJ1-2; D is unclear. CDR3 nucleotide sequence: TGTGCCACCAGCAGAGGGGCAGTCTATGGCTACACCTTC. Translated: CATSRGAVYGYTF.